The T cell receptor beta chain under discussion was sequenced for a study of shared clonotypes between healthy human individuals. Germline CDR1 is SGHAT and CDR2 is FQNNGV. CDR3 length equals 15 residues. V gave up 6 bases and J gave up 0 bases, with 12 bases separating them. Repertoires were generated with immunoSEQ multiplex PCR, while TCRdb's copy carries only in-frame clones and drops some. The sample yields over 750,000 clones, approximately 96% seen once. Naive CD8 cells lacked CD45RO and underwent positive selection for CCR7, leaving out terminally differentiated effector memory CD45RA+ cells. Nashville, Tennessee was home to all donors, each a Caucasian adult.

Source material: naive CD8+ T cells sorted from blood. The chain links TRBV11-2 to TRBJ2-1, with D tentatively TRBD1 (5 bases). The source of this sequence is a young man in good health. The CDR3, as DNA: TGTGCCAGCAGGGACATTACTTCCTCCTACAATGAGCAGTTCTTC. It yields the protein CASRDITSSYNEQFF.